The 24 T cell receptor beta chains presented below share a single source sample, sequenced in a study of T-cell memory formation after mild COVID-19 (dated by TCRdb to about 2021). The library was built by means of 5' RACE. Instrument on record: Illumina NovaSeq 6000. In-frame beta chains were kept once TCRdb had trimmed the public reads at Q25 with fastp and called clones with MiXCR. CDR3 protein duplicates are merged, each entry listing the most common genes and DNA. The sample profile shows hundreds of thousands of distinct CDR3 sequences; around a sixth of them were found once. The ten largest clones capture about a fifth of the sample. Source material: PBMCs or a T cell subset sorted from them (not recorded which). These receptors were taken from a man younger than 35 who had mild COVID-19 (a few samples of this study predate the infection). The sample titles of this study are shuffled in the database, so cell type and time point are left out; the donor was told from shared clones.

CDR3 nucleotides: TGCGCCAGCAGCCAAGTAAGACAGGAAAAACTGTTTTTT. Its translation: CASSQVRQEKLFF. The chain uses TRBV4-1 and TRBJ1-4, with TRBD1 as a possible D gene (5 bases). With 1 base removed from V and 8 bases from J, the gap between germline ends came to 8 bases. The germline V gene encodes CDR1 MGHRA and CDR2 YSYEKL. This CDR3 has 13 residues.

This clonotype was counted many times. This chain uses TRBV7-3 with TRBJ2-3; D uncertain. Germline V gene lookup returns CDR1 SGHTA and CDR2 FQGTGA. V was trimmed by 5 bases and J by 4 bases, leaving 7 bases between them. This CDR3 spans 12 amino acids. CDR3 residues: CASSLPADTQYF. The CDR3 nucleotides are TGTGCCAGCAGCCTCCCCGCAGATACGCAGTATTTT.

This clonotype has only a few counts. The chain uses TRBV20-1 and TRBJ1-2; D unclear. Germline CDR1 and CDR2: DFQATT and SNEGSKA (reference sequence). The CDR3 extends over 9 amino acids. The V end lost 0 bases, the J end lost 7 bases, and 0 bases lay between the germline ends. Written as DNA, the CDR3 is TGCAGTGCTAGAGATGGCTACACCTTC. Amino acids: CSARDGYTF.

This clonotype appeared a few times. The rearrangement uses TRBV29-1 and TRBJ1-2; D is unclear. The CDR3 has 12 residues. Germline loops: CDR1 SQVTM, CDR2 ANQGSEA. Trimming left V 1 base short and J 8 bases short, with 11 bases between. CDR3 protein: CSVEVSPGGYTF. CDR3 nucleotide sequence: TGCAGCGTTGAAGTCAGCCCGGGAGGCTACACCTTC.

This clonotype was counted between two and nine times. The chain combines TRBV5-1 with TRBJ1-1; no clear D. CDR3 length equals 14 residues. In germline, CDR1 is SGHRS, CDR2 YFSETQ. V was shortened by 0 bases and J by 5 bases, with 11 bases between the two germline ends. CDR3 loop: CASSLGLGGTEAFF. CDR3 nucleotides: TGCGCCAGCAGCTTGGGGCTAGGAGGTACTGAAGCTTTCTTT.

This clonotype was found a few times. The V gene is TRBV4-1, the J gene TRBJ2-5; no reliable D call. Trimming pared 4 bases from V and 0 bases from J, leaving 15 bases between. The CDR3 has 16 amino acids. Germline lookup yields CDR1 MGHRA and CDR2 YSYEKL. The CDR3 region is CASSPYPAVNQETQYF. CDR3 in DNA: TGCGCCAGCAGCCCCTATCCCGCGGTGAACCAAGAGACCCAGTACTTC.

This rearrangement joins TRBV7-2 to TRBJ2-2, with D perhaps matching TRBD1 (5 bases). The CDR3 runs to 16 residues. Trimming left V 5 bases short and J 6 bases short, with 19 bases between. Germline values: CDR1 SGHTA, CDR2 FQGNSA. The CDR3 spells CASSPAYGAEAGELFF. CDR3 nucleotide sequence: TGTGCCAGCAGCCCCGCGTATGGGGCAGAGGCCGGGGAGCTGTTTTTT.

The J gene is TRBJ2-7, the V gene TRBV19; 7 nucleotides align to TRBD2. J gave up 1 base and V 5 bases, and 8 bases lay outside the gene matches. Germline CDR1 is LNHDA and CDR2 is SQIVND (reference sequence). This CDR3 region has 15 residues. CDR3 sequence reads: CASSSPASGSYEQYF. CDR3 DNA: TGTGCCAGTAGTTCCCCCGCTAGCGGATCCTACGAGCAGTACTTC.

This clonotype was counted between two and nine times. The chain recombines TRBV7-2 with TRBJ1-5; TRBD1 is a possible D gene (5 bases). Trimming removed 5 bases from V and 5 bases from J, with 13 bases in between. The CDR3 contains 14 residues. The germline gives CDR1 SGHTA, CDR2 FQGNSA. In nucleotides, the CDR3 is TGTGCCAGCAGCGCCGACAGTGGCTATCAGCCCCAGCATTTT. It translates to CASSADSGYQPQHF.

This clonotype appeared a few times. This chain joins TRBV29-1 and TRBJ2-7; 9 bases map to TRBD1. Germline V gives CDR1 SQVTM, CDR2 ANQGSEA. The CDR3 loop spans 14 amino acids. J gave up 3 bases and V 7 bases, and 10 bases lay outside the gene matches. In DNA, the CDR3 is TGCAGCGGGGCGACAGGGGGGGACCTCTACGAGCAGTACTTC. Translating it yields CSGATGGDLYEQYF.

The rearrangement uses TRBV6-6 and TRBJ1-4, with 9 bases lining up with TRBD1. This CDR3 is built from 16 residues. Germline V gene sequence: CDR1 MNHNY, CDR2 SVGAGI (reference sequence). J lost 9 bases, V lost 6 bases, and 14 bases had no gene match. CDR3 residues: CASSRGRDRAIQKLFF. The CDR3 nucleotides read TGTGCCAGCAGCAGAGGCCGGGACAGGGCAATACAAAAACTGTTTTTT.

This clonotype was seen only a few times. The gene calls are TRBV7-2 and TRBJ2-1; no reliable D call. V lost 2 bases and J lost 10, with 15 bases in between. This CDR3 spans 14 amino acids. Germline V CDR1 and CDR2: SGHTA, FQGNSA. This chain's CDR3 is CASSLSPAKQEQFF. DNA for the CDR3: TGTGCCAGCAGCTTATCCCCAGCGAAGCAGGAGCAGTTCTTC. Filled out from reference TRBV7-2 and TRBJ2-1, the complete variable domain reads GAGVSQSPSNKVTEKGKDVELRCDPISGHTALYWYRQSLGQGLEFLIYFQGNSAPDKSGLPSDRFSAERTGGSVSTLTIQRTQQEDSAVYLCASSLSPAKQEQFFGPGTRLTVL.

Many counts were recorded for this clonotype. The chain has TRBV24-1 and TRBJ1-2; D possibly corresponds to TRBD1 (5 bases). V dropped 3 bases and J dropped 3 bases, with 10 bases sitting between them. The V gene's germline CDR1 is KGHDR and CDR2 SFDVKD. This CDR3 is 14 amino acids long. This CDR3 reads CATSDEGKDYGYTF. The CDR3 nucleotides read TGTGCCACCAGTGATGAGGGGAAGGACTATGGCTACACCTTC.

V usage is TRBV12-3 or TRBV12-4 and J usage is TRBJ2-3, with D maybe TRBD1 (5 bases). The CDR3 runs to 15 residues. Between the trimmed V and J ends, which lost 6 bases and 0 bases, there was a span of 13 bases. DNA of the CDR3: TGTGCCAGCAGACCCATTAGACAGAGCACAGATACGCAGTATTTT. This gives the protein CASRPIRQSTDTQYF.

This clonotype was recorded a few times. The chain links TRBV5-1 to TRBJ1-3; TRBD1 is a possible D gene (5 bases). CDR3 length equals 16 residues. From germline, CDR1 is SGHRS and CDR2 YFSETQ. V dropped 2 bases and J dropped 0 bases, with 12 bases sitting between them. The DNA for the CDR3 is TGCGCCAGCAGCTTACGGGGCCGCGACTCTGGAAACACCATATATTTT. Translating gives CASSLRGRDSGNTIYF.

This clonotype has only a few counts. The J gene is TRBJ2-3, the V gene TRBV10-3, with D possibly TRBD2 on 5 matching bases. Germline V lookup: CDR1 ENHRY, CDR2 SYGVKD. Trimming shortened V by 6 bases and J by 1 base, and 8 bases separated the two germline ends. The CDR3 totals 13 residues. The CDR3 DNA reads as TGTGCCATCAGCCCCGGGGGCACAGATACGCAGTATTTT. It yields the protein CAISPGGTDTQYF.

In its sample, this clonotype was seen a few times. The J gene is TRBJ2-3, the V gene TRBV7-2; 7 bases agree with TRBD2. The CDR3 is 15 amino acids. V shed 1 base and J 3 bases; nucleotides not matched to a gene: 4. The germline CDR1 and CDR2 sequences are SGHTA and FQGNSA. The CDR3 here is CASSLGAAGTDTQYF. CDR3 nucleotide sequence: TGTGCCAGCAGCTTAGGAGCAGCGGGAACAGATACGCAGTATTTT.

In its sample, this clonotype was seen a few times. The rearrangement joins TRBV7-2 to TRBJ1-2; perhaps TRBD1 as D (5 bases). V was cut by 5 bases and J by 7 bases, with 14 bases left in between. CDR1 is SGHTA and CDR2 is FQGNSA in the germline V gene. This CDR3 has 13 amino acids. This CDR3 is CASSQSQGGGYTF. CDR3 in DNA: TGTGCCAGCAGCCAATCCCAGGGTGGTGGCTACACCTTC. The variable domain in full, with the rest retrieved from reference TRBV7-2 and TRBJ1-2, is GAGVSQSPSNKVTEKGKDVELRCDPISGHTALYWYRQSLGQGLEFLIYFQGNSAPDKSGLPSDRFSAERTGGSVSTLTIQRTQQEDSAVYLCASSQSQGGGYTFGSGTRLTVV.

The chain is built from TRBV12-3 or TRBV12-4 and TRBJ2-2; TRBD1 agrees at 8 bases. V lost 3 bases to trimming and J lost 4 bases; unmatched junction nucleotides: 4. The CDR3 length is 15 residues. Here the CDR3 DNA reads TGTGCCAGCAGTTTCCAGGGGGCGGTCACCGGGGAGCTGTTTTTT. Protein sequence: CASSFQGAVTGELFF.

This chain links TRBV7-6 with TRBJ2-5; D may be TRBD2 (7 bases). V was clipped by 3 bases and J by 3 bases, with 23 bases between them. Germline V gene lookup returns CDR1 SGHVS and CDR2 FNYEAQ. The CDR3 covers 18 residues. The CDR3 spells CASSFRGASIPIEETQYF. The CDR3 region has the DNA TGTGCCAGCAGCTTTCGGGGGGCTTCCATCCCGATCGAAGAGACCCAGTACTTC.

This clonotype was seen only a few times. The CDR3 bases are TGTGCCAGCAGCGCCGGGACAGACTTTCAAGAGACCCAGTACTTC. It encodes CASSAGTDFQETQYF. This chain uses TRBV9 with TRBJ2-5; the match to TRBD1 covers 7 bases. Per germline, CDR1 SGDLS and CDR2 YYNGEE. CDR3 length: 15 amino acids. Unmatched junction bases numbered 7, after V lost 3 bases and J lost 2 bases.

This clonotype has a count of ten or more. This chain uses TRBV30 with TRBJ2-3; 7 nucleotides agree with TRBD1. The germline CDR1 and CDR2 sequences are GTSNPN and SVGIG (reference sequence). V lost 5 bases to trimming and J lost 0 bases; unmatched junction nucleotides: 8. CDR3 size: 15 residues. The CDR3 DNA sequence: TGTGCCTGGGAAGGGACAGAAGCTAGCACAGATACGCAGTATTTT. Its protein is CAWEGTEASTDTQYF. The entire variable domain, with the rest obtained from reference TRBV30 and TRBJ2-3, is as follows: SQTIHQWPATLVQPVGSPLSLECTVEGTSNPNLYWYRQAAGRGLQLLFYSVGIGQISSEVPQNLSASRPQDRQFILSSKKLLLSDSGFYLCAWEGTEASTDTQYFGPGTRLTVL.

This clonotype was observed a handful of times. The chain carries TRBV24-1 and TRBJ1-2; D remains unclear. This CDR3 is 16 amino acids long. Trimming removed 0 bases from V and 2 bases from J, with 12 bases in between. CDR1 and CDR2 from the germline V gene are KGHDR and SFDVKD. Written as DNA, the CDR3 is TGTGCCACCAGTGATTTGCAATCGGCGGGGAACTATGGCTACACCTTC. This encodes CATSDLQSAGNYGYTF.

A remark on this clonotype: This sequence may be a read error, since a much larger clone differs from it by one base. The V and J genes are TRBV3-1 and TRBJ2-5; TRBD2 is a possible D gene (5 bases). V lost 4 bases and J 5 bases, leaving 11 bases between the germline ends. This CDR3 contains 13 residues. The germline V gene encodes CDR1 LGHDT and CDR2 YNNKEL (reference sequence). DNA of the CDR3: TGTGCCAGCAGCCTTCGACTAACGGAGACCCAGTACTTC. It yields the protein CASSLRLTETQYF.